This T cell receptor (beta chain) was retrieved from a study of OX40 agonist ivuxolimab in advanced cancers. Some clones are missing from TCRdb's copy, which holds only in-frame ones; the method was immunoSEQ multiplex PCR. The data contain approximately 80,000 clones, around nine tenths of them seen just once; the ten biggest clones take up about 0.2%. CDR3 size: 14 residues. Per the germline V gene, CDR1 is SQVTM and CDR2 is ANQGSEA. The ends lost 6 bases at V and 3 bases at J; junction bases unmatched: 8. Details on this clone: The antigen is unknown.

Notes on the study in general: Averaged across samples, CD8+ T cells carried more expanded clones than CD4+ did. The expanded peripheral T cells' antigen specificity was not determined.

The receptor was isolated from an adult with an advanced solid tumor such as melanoma, head and neck, liver or kidney cancer. The chain recombines TRBV29-1 with TRBJ1-1; 9 bases map to TRBD1. The sequencing here drew on CD4+ or CD8+ T cells sorted from blood, taken in a trial of the OX40 agonist ivuxolimab. CDR3 in DNA: TGCAGCGTGAAAGGGGGACAGGGCTACACTGAAGCTTTCTTT. Translating gives CSVKGGQGYTEAFF.